The present T cell receptor beta chain was sequenced within a study of T cells in Graves' hyperthyroidism and ophthalmopathy. The study's findings and limits: A median roughly six months before onset, the model predicted ophthalmopathy.

Patients with uncontrolled infections, other autoimmune diseases, pregnancy or lactation were excluded. Diagnoses rested on clinical symptoms, serum thyroxine and TRAb, thyroid ultrasound and orbital computed tomography. A note on this clonotype: Its target is unknown. A much bigger clone sits one base away, suggesting this may be a read error. The final CDR3 position lacks the conserved phenylalanine or tryptophan, pointing to a likely read error.

Germline V gene lookup returns CDR1 MNHEY and CDR2 SVGAGI. The V end lost 0 bases, the J end lost 4 bases, and 10 bases lay between the germline ends. This CDR3 spans 15 amino acids. RNA transcripts gave rise to amplified TCR beta CDR3 regions. HTBI primers were used for first-round RT-PCR of the TCR CDR3. TCRdb recomputed calls from the multiplex PCR reads with MiXCR, one row per CDR3 protein. The repertoire holds 500,000 to 600,000 distinct CDR3 sequences, with about 45% as singletons. The sequence was obtained from a young woman with Graves' hyperthyroidism. Sequences were obtained from peripheral blood or thyroid tissue (not recorded which). The chain carries TRBV6-5 and TRBJ1-5; no definite D call. The CDR3 here is CASSYSGIPNQPQHL. Written as DNA, the CDR3 is TGTGCCAGCAGTTACTCCGGGATCCCAAATCAGCCCCAGCATCTT.